What follows are 19 T cell receptor beta chains derived from one specimen sequenced in a study of T cell responses to AZD1222 COVID-19 vaccine. The table came from immunoSEQ multiplex PCR; TCRdb's copy has only in-frame clones and leaves some out. The data hold tens of thousands of clones, with more than 75% observed a single time. Sequenced here: peripheral blood, sampled 28 days after the second dose of the MenACWY control vaccine. Source of these receptors: an adult who received the MenACWY meningococcal vaccine as a control.

The V and J genes are TRBV19 and TRBJ2-3, with 13 bases lining up with TRBD2. The CDR3 covers 16 residues. CDR1 LNHDA and CDR2 SQIVND come from the germline V gene (reference sequence). Trimming at V came to 5 bases and at J to 6 bases, leaving 8 bases not matched to a gene. The CDR3 nucleotides read TGTGCCAGTAGTGTTACGACTAGCGGGGGGCGCGATACGCAGTATTTT. Translation: CASSVTTSGGRDTQYF. Full variable domain (missing parts from reference TRBV19 and TRBJ2-3): DGGITQSPKYLFRKEGQNVTLSCEQNLNHDAMYWYRQDPGQGLRLIYYSQIVNDFQKGDIAEGYSVSREKKESFPLTVTSAQKNPTAFYLCASSVTTSGGRDTQYFGPGTRLTVL.

The chain recombines TRBV28 with TRBJ2-7, with D unclear. V lost 5 bases, J lost 4 bases, and 18 bases lay in between. The germline gives CDR1 MDHEN, CDR2 SYDVKM. CDR3 length: 15 amino acids. This CDR3 reads CASSAPWPSSYEQYF. CDR3 sequence (DNA): TGTGCCAGCAGTGCCCCTTGGCCATCGTCTTACGAGCAGTACTTC.

The V call is TRBV30, the J call TRBJ1-4; D is ambiguous. CDR3 size: 12 residues. The V gene lost 0 bases and the J gene lost 1 base, with 0 bases spanning the gap. Germline lookup yields CDR1 GTSNPN and CDR2 SVGIG (reference sequence). CDR3 sequence reads: CAWSVTNEKLFF. CDR3 nucleotides: TGTGCCTGGAGTGTAACTAATGAAAAACTGTTTTTT.

The chain uses TRBV20-1 and TRBJ1-2, with 7 bases aligning to TRBD1. In germline, CDR1 is DFQATT, CDR2 SNEGSKA (reference sequence). The CDR3 has 14 residues. The V segment lost 3 bases and the J segment 0 bases; nucleotides outside the gene matches: 4. The CDR3 is CSASGQATNYGYTF. The CDR3 bases are TGCAGTGCTAGTGGACAGGCAACTAACTATGGCTACACCTTC.

This rearrangement joins TRBV28 to TRBJ2-1, with D possibly matching TRBD2 (6 bases). The CDR3 loop spans 14 amino acids. CDR1 MDHEN and CDR2 SYDVKM come from the germline V gene. V dropped 3 bases and J dropped 5 bases, with 11 bases sitting between them. The CDR3 DNA follows: TGTGCCAGCAGTTTGGGGGGTCGAAACAATGAGCAGTTCTTC. Its translation: CASSLGGRNNEQFF.

The rearrangement uses TRBV6-5 and TRBJ2-3; 7 bases map to TRBD2. The V segment lost 3 bases and the J segment 4 bases; nucleotides outside the gene matches: 7. Germline V gene sequence: CDR1 MNHEY, CDR2 SVGAGI. The CDR3 has 15 amino acids. The DNA for the CDR3 is TGTGCCAGCAGTTATCCTGCAAGCGGGGCAGATACGCAGTATTTT. Translated: CASSYPASGADTQYF.

The genes are TRBV18 and TRBJ2-5; the match to TRBD2 covers 9 bases. The CDR3 totals 16 residues. CDR1 KGHSH and CDR2 LQKENI come from the germline V gene. J lost 2 bases, V lost 6 bases, and 10 bases had no gene match. CDR3 bases: TGTGCCAGCTCCACCAGGGGTAGCGGGGGACAAGAGACCCAGTACTTC. Encoded protein: CASSTRGSGGQETQYF.

The chain joins TRBV18 to TRBJ1-6; D perhaps matches TRBD1 (6 bases). CDR1 is KGHSH and CDR2 is LQKENI in the germline V gene. Between the trimmed V and J ends, which lost 4 bases and 0 bases, there was a span of 16 bases. The CDR3 consists of 18 residues. Written as DNA, the CDR3 is TGTGCCAGCTCACAGTCGACAGGCCTGAGCTCCTATAATTCACCCCTCCACTTT. Encoded protein: CASSQSTGLSSYNSPLHF.

This CDR3 is CASSLYSGNSHQPQHF. In DNA form, the CDR3 reads TGTGCCAGCAGTTTATATTCTGGCAACTCACATCAGCCCCAGCATTTT. The rearrangement links TRBV28 to TRBJ1-5; D not resolved. This CDR3 comprises 16 residues. Germline CDR1 MDHEN, CDR2 SYDVKM. V gave up 1 base and J gave up 5 bases, with 15 bases separating them.

The chain carries TRBV11-3 and TRBJ1-6; D may be TRBD1 (6 bases). This CDR3 contains 13 residues. V was pared by 8 bases and J by 10 bases, with 15 bases between. Looked up from germline, CDR1 is SGHNT and CDR2 is YENEEA. CDR3 bases: TGTGCCAGCGGAGCATTCAGGGGATCACCCCTCCACTTT. Translation gives CASGAFRGSPLHF.

This rearrangement joins TRBV24-1 to TRBJ1-4; TRBD1 is a possible D gene (5 bases). Germline V gene lookup returns CDR1 KGHDR and CDR2 SFDVKD. The CDR3 is 16 amino acids. V was pared by 4 bases and J by 5 bases, with 16 bases between. The CDR3 here is CATSDQRAGMNEKLFF. CDR3 nucleotides: TGTGCCACCAGTGACCAGAGGGCAGGGATGAATGAAAAACTGTTTTTT.

The chain couples TRBV28 to TRBJ2-7; no clear D. CDR1 and CDR2 (germline): MDHEN, SYDVKM. The V and J ends lost 1 base and 3 bases respectively, with 4 bases between them. This CDR3 has 12 amino acids. The DNA of the CDR3 is TGTGCCAGCAGTTTATCGGACTACGAGCAGTACTTC. The encoded protein is CASSLSDYEQYF. The full variable domain, its missing parts supplied by reference TRBV28 and TRBJ2-7, is DVKVTQSSRYLVKRTGEKVFLECVQDMDHENMFWYRQDPGLGLRLIYFSYDVKMKEKGDIPEGYSVSREKKERFSLILESASTNQTSMYLCASSLSDYEQYFGPGTRLTVT.

A remark on this clone: A read error may account for a junction end that differs from germline. The J gene is TRBJ2-7, the V gene TRBV2; 9 bases match TRBD1. CDR1 is SNHLY, CDR2 FYNNEI, per germline. The CDR3 has 15 amino acids. The CDR3 region is CASTEGTGKNYEQYF. The CDR3 nucleotides read TGTGCCAGCACTGAAGGGACAGGGAAAAACTACGAGCAGTACTTC.

The chain recombines TRBV5-6 with TRBJ1-1; a possible D gene is TRBD1 (5 bases). Germline CDR1 reads SGHDT; CDR2 reads YYEEEE. The CDR3 loop spans 13 amino acids. The ends were cut back, 4 bases at V and 11 bases at J, with 18 bases in the middle. The CDR3 sequence: CASSPGLGDWAFF. CDR3 DNA sequence: TGTGCCAGCAGCCCCGGGTTAGGGGATTGGGCTTTCTTT. The full variable domain, in which reference TRBV5-6 and TRBJ1-1 provide the parts outside the CDR3, is DAGVTQSPTHLIKTRGQQVTLRCSPKSGHDTVSWYQQALGQGPQFIFQYYEEEERQRGNFPDRFSGHQFPNYSSELNVNALLLGDSALYLCASSPGLGDWAFFGQGTRLTVV.

CDR3 sequence (DNA): TGTGCCAGCTCCCTGGACAGGGTGAACACCGGGGAGCTGTTTTTT. Translation: CASSLDRVNTGELFF. The rearrangement links TRBV18 to TRBJ2-2; 8 bases fit TRBD1. CDR3 length: 15 residues. With V trimmed by 6 bases and J by 1 base, 4 bases remained unmatched. Germline loops: CDR1 KGHSH, CDR2 LQKENI.

CDR3 DNA: TGCGCCAGCAGCCAAAATGCGGGAGGGGCGTACTCCTACGAGCAGTACTTC. The encoded protein is CASSQNAGGAYSYEQYF. The V gene is TRBV4-3, the J gene TRBJ2-7; TRBD2 agrees at 9 bases. Per the germline V gene, CDR1 is LGHNA and CDR2 is YSLEER. CDR3 length equals 17 residues. V lost 2 bases to trimming and J lost 0 bases; unmatched junction nucleotides: 8.

The rearrangement uses TRBV6-1 and TRBJ2-2; D is perhaps TRBD1 (5 bases). CDR1 is MNHNS and CDR2 is SASEGT in the germline V gene. Trimming stripped 1 base from V and 7 bases from J, with 7 bases between. The CDR3 loop spans 13 amino acids. The CDR3 nucleotides read TGTGCCAGCAGTGAAGGGGGCTTCGGGGAGCTGTTTTTT. Amino acids: CASSEGGFGELFF.

V is TRBV9 and J is TRBJ1-2; no firm D call. The V gene lost 0 bases and the J gene lost 8 bases, with 14 bases spanning the gap. The germline V gene has CDR1 SGDLS and CDR2 YYNGEE. The CDR3 length is 14 residues. DNA for the CDR3: TGTGCCAGCAGCGTAGGGACTTTTCGAGGGGGCTACACCTTC. Protein sequence: CASSVGTFRGGYTF.

The V and J genes are TRBV4-2 and TRBJ2-1; TRBD2 agrees at 12 bases. CDR3 size: 16 residues. Per germline, CDR1 LGHNA and CDR2 YNFKEQ. Trimming took 3 bases from V and 6 from J; bases not matched to a gene: 6. The CDR3 reads CASSHALAGGRNEQFF. The CDR3 coding sequence is TGTGCCAGCAGCCACGCTCTAGCGGGGGGGCGCAATGAGCAGTTCTTC.